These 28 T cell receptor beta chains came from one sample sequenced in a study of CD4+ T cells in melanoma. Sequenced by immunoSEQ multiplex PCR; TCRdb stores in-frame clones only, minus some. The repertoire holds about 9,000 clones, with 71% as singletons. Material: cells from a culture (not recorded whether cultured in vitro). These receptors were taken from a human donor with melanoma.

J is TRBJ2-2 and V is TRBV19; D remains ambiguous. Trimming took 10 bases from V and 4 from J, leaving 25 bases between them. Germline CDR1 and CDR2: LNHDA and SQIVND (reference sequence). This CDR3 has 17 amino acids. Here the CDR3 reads CATHSRAATKSTGELFF. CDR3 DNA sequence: TGTGCCACCCATTCTCGGGCAGCCACTAAATCCACCGGGGAGCTGTTTTTT.

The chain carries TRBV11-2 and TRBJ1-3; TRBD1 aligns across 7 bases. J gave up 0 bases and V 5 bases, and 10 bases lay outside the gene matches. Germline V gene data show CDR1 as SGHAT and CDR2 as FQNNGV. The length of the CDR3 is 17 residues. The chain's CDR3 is CASSPRQGLSSGNTIYF. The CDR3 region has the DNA TGTGCCAGCAGCCCCCGACAGGGCCTATCCTCTGGAAACACCATATATTTT.

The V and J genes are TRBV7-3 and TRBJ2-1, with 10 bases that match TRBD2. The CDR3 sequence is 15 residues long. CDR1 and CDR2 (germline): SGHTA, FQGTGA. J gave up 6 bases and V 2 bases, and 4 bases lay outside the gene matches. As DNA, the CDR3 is TGTGCCAGCAGCTTAGCACTAGCGGGGTCCAATGAGCAGTTCTTC. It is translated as CASSLALAGSNEQFF. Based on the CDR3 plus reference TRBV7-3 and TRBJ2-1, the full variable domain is GAGVSQTPSNKVTEKGKYVELRCDPISGHTALYWYRQSLGQGPEFLIYFQGTGAADDSGLPNDRFFAVRPEGSVSTLKIQRTERGDSAVYLCASSLALAGSNEQFFGPGTRLTVL.

The CDR3 DNA follows: TGTGCCTGGAGTCCTCAGGACGGATACGAGCAGTACTTC. Protein sequence: CAWSPQDGYEQYF. The rearrangement joins TRBV30 to TRBJ2-7; D uncertain. CDR1 and CDR2 from the germline V gene are GTSNPN and SVGIG (reference sequence). V gave up 2 bases and J gave up 4 bases, with 12 bases separating them. The CDR3 length is 13 residues.

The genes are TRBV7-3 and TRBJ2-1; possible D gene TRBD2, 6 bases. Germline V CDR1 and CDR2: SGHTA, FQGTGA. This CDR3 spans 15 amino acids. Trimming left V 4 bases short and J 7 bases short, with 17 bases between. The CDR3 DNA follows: TGTGCCAGCAGCTCAACCGGGACTGCTTCGAATGAGCAGTTCTTC. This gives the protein CASSSTGTASNEQFF.

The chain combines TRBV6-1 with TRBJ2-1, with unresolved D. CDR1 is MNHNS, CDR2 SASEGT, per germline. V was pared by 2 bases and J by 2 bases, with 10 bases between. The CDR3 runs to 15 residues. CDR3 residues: CASSESPGAYNEQFF. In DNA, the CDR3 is TGTGCCAGCAGTGAATCCCCGGGCGCCTACAATGAGCAGTTCTTC.

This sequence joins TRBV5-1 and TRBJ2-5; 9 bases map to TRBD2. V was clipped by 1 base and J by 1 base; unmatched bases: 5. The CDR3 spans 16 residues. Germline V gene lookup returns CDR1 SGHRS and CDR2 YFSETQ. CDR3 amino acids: CASSLRSGGRQETQYF. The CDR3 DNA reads TGCGCCAGCAGCTTGCGAAGCGGGGGGCGCCAAGAGACCCAGTACTTC. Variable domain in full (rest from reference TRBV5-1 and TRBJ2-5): KAGVTQTPRYLIKTRGQQVTLSCSPISGHRSVSWYQQTPGQGLQFLFEYFSETQRNKGNFPGRFSGRQFSNSRSEMNVSTLELGDSALYLCASSLRSGGRQETQYFGPGTRLLVL.

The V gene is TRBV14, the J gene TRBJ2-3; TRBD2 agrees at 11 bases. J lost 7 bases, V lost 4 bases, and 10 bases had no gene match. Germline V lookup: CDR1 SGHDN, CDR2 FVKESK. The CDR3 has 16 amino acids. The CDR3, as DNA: TGTGCCAGCAGCCTTTATAGCGGGGGGGCCCTATATACGCAGTATTTT. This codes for CASSLYSGGALYTQYF.

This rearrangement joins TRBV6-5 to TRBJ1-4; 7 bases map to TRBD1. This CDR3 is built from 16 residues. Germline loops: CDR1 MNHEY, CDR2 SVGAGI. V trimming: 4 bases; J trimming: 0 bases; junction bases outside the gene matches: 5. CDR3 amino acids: CASSLQGKATNEKLFF. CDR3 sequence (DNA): TGTGCCAGCAGTTTACAGGGGAAGGCAACTAATGAAAAACTGTTTTTT.

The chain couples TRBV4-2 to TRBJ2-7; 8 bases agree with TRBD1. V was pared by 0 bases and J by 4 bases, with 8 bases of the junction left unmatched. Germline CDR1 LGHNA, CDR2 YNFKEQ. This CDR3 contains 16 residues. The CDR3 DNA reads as TGTGCCAGCAGCCAAGACCCCACAGGGGGTTCATACGAGCAGTACTTC. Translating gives CASSQDPTGGSYEQYF.

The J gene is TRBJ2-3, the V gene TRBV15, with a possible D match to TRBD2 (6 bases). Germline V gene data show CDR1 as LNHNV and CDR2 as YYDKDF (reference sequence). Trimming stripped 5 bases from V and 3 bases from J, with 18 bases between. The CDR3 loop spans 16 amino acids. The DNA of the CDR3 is TGTGCCACCAGCCGAAACCGGGCGGGGATAACAGATACGCAGTATTTT. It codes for CATSRNRAGITDTQYF.

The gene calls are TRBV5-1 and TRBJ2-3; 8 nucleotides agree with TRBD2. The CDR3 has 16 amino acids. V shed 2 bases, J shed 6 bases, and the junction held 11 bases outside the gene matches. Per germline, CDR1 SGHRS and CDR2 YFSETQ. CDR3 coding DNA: TGCGCCAGCAGCTTCCTTGGGGGACTAGGGGGGGATACGCAGTATTTT. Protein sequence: CASSFLGGLGGDTQYF.

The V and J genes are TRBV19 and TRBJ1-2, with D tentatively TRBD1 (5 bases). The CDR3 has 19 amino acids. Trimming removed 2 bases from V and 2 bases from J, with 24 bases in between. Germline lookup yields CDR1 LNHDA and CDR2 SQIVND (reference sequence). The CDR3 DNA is TGTGCCAGTAGTATATCCCTCCAGGGCCAGCGAAGATGGAACTATGGCTACACCTTC. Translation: CASSISLQGQRRWNYGYTF.

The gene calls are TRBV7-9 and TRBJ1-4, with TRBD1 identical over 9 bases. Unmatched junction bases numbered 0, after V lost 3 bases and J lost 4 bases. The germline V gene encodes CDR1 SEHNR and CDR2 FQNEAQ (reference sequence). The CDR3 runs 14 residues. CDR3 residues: CASSLGQGNEKLFF. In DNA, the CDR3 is TGTGCCAGCAGCTTGGGACAGGGTAATGAAAAACTGTTTTTT.

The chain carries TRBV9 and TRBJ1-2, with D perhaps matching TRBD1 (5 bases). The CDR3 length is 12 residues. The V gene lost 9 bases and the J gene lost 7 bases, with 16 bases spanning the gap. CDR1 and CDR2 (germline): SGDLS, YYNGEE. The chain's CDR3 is CATPGTGGGYTF. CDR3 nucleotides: TGTGCCACCCCAGGAACAGGCGGTGGCTACACCTTC.

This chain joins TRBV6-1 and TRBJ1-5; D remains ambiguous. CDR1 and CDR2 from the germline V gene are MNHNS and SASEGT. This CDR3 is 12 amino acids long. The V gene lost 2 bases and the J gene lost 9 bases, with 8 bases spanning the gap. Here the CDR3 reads CASSETGLPQHF. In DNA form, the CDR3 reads TGTGCCAGCAGTGAAACCGGTCTGCCCCAGCATTTT.

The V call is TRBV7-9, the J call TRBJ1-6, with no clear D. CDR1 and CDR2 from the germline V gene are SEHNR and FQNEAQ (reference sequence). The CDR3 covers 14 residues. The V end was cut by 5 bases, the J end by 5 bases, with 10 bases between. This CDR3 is CASSNRNNNSPLHF. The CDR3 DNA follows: TGTGCCAGCAGCAACCGTAACAATAATTCACCCCTCCACTTT.

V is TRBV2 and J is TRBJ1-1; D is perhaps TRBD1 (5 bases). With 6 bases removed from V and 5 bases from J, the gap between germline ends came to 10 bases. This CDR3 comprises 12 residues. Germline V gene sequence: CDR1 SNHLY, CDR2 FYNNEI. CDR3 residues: CASRPTVTEAFF. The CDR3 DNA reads TGTGCCAGCAGACCGACAGTGACTGAAGCTTTCTTT. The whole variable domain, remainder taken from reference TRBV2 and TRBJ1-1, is EPEVTQTPSHQVTQMGQEVILRCVPISNHLYFYWYRQILGQKVEFLVSFYNNEISEKSEIFDDQFSVERPDGSNFTLKIRSTKLEDSAMYFCASRPTVTEAFFGQGTRLTVV.

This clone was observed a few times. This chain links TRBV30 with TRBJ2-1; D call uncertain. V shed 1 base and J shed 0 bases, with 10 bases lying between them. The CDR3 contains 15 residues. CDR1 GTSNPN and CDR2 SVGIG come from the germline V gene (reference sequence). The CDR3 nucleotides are TGTGCCTGGAGTGCGCCAGAGGTCTCCTACAATGAGCAGTTCTTC. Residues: CAWSAPEVSYNEQFF.

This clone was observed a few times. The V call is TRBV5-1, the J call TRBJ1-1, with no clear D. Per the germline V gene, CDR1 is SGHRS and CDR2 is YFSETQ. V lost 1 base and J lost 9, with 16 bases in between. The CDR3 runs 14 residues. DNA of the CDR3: TGCGCCAGCAGCTTGAATGGGCCAGATCAGCAAGCTTTCTTT. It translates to CASSLNGPDQQAFF. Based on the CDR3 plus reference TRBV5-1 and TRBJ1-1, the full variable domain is KAGVTQTPRYLIKTRGQQVTLSCSPISGHRSVSWYQQTPGQGLQFLFEYFSETQRNKGNFPGRFSGRQFSNSRSEMNVSTLELGDSALYLCASSLNGPDQQAFFGQGTRLTVV.

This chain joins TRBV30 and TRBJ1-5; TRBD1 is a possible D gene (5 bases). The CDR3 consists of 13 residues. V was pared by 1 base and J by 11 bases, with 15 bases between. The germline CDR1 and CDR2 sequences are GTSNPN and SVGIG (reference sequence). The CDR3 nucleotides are TGTGCCTGGAGTGAGCAAGGGGCAACCACCCAGCATTTT. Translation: CAWSEQGATTQHF.

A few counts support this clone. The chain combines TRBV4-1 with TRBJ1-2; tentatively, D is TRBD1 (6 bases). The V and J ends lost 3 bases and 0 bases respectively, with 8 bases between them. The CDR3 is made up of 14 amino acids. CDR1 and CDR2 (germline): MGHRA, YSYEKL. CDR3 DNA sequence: TGCGCCAGCAGCCAGGACAGATCTAACTATGGCTACACCTTC. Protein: CASSQDRSNYGYTF.

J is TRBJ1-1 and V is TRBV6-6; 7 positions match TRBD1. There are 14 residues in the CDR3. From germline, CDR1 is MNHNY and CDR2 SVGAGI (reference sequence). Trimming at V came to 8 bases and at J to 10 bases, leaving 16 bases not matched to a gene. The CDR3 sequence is CASAAGTAGRGAFF. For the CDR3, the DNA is TGTGCCAGCGCTGCAGGGACAGCCGGTCGAGGAGCTTTCTTT.

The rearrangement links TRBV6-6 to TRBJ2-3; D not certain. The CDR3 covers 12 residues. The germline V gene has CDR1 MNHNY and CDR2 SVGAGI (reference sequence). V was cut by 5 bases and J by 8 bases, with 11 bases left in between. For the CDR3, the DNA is TGTGCCAGCAGTCCCGGTGGGCGTACGCAGTATTTT. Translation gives CASSPGGRTQYF.

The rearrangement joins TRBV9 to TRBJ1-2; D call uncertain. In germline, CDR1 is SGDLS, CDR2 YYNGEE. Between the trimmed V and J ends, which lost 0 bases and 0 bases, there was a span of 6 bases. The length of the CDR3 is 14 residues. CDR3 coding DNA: TGTGCCAGCAGCGTAGTGGGGACTAACTATGGCTACACCTTC. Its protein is CASSVVGTNYGYTF. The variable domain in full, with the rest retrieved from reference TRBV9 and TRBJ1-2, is DSGVTQTPKHLITATGQRVTLRCSPRSGDLSVYWYQQSLDQGLQFLIQYYNGEERAKGNILERFSAQQFPDLHSELNLSSLELGDSALYFCASSVVGTNYGYTFGSGTRLTVV.

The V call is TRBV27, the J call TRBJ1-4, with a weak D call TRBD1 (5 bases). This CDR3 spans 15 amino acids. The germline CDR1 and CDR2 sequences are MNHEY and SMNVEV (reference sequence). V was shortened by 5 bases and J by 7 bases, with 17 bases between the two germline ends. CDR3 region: CASSTQGARAEKLFF. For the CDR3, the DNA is TGTGCCAGCAGTACGCAAGGGGCGAGAGCTGAAAAACTGTTTTTT.

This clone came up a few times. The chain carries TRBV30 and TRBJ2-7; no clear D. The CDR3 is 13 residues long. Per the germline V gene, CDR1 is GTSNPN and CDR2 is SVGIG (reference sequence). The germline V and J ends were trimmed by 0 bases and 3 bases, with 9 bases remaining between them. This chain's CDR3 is CAWSVSPNYEQYF. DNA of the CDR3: TGTGCCTGGAGTGTAAGCCCAAACTACGAGCAGTACTTC.

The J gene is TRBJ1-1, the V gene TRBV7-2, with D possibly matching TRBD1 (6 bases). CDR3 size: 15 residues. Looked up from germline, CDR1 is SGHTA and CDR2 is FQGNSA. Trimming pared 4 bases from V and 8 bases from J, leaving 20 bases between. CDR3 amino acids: CASSYSRGLEGEAFF. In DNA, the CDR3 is TGTGCCAGCAGCTATTCCAGGGGCCTCGAGGGCGAAGCTTTCTTT.